The 26 T cell receptor beta chains given below trace back to one sample, sequenced in a study of human T cells and chemical hapten exposure. Specified time point: patch test 2, 6 weeks after DPC sensitization. The treatment here: therapeutic diphenylcyclopropenone sensitization with weekly scalp DPC. MiXCR was run by TCRdb on the RACE reads, yielding one entry per CDR3 protein. This sample yields a few hundred thousand distinct CDR3 sequences, of which nearly 6.5% are seen a single time; about 5.6% belongs to the top ten. The sequencing here drew on whole blood, taken in connection with sensitization to the hapten diphenylcyclopropenone (DPC). The receptor source for this set is a woman under 30 with alopecia areata. Some clones in this sample may be carry-over from other donors' samples.

This clonotype turned up a few times. The rearrangement links TRBV7-9 to TRBJ1-1; TRBD1 is a possible D gene (6 bases). V shed 6 bases and J shed 5 bases, with 16 bases lying between them. CDR3 length equals 14 residues. The germline V gene has CDR1 SEHNR and CDR2 FQNEAQ (reference sequence). The CDR3: CASRPQGTGTEAFF. DNA of the CDR3: TGTGCCAGCAGGCCACAGGGAACTGGGACTGAAGCTTTCTTT.

The CDR3 sequence is CASSPNRVDEQYF. The CDR3 nucleotides are TGTGCCAGCTCACCAAACAGGGTCGACGAGCAGTACTTC. The V call is TRBV18, the J call TRBJ2-7; TRBD1 might be the D (6 bases). V was cut by 2 bases and J by 5 bases, with 10 bases left in between. The CDR3 has 13 residues. Germline loops: CDR1 KGHSH, CDR2 LQKENI.

This clonotype was counted a few times. The gene calls are TRBV18 and TRBJ2-7; TRBD1 aligns across 7 bases. V lost 3 bases to trimming and J lost 5 bases; unmatched junction nucleotides: 4. CDR3 length: 13 amino acids. CDR1 is KGHSH and CDR2 is LQKENI in the germline V gene. The CDR3 sequence is CASSPGQSDEQYF. The CDR3 DNA follows: TGTGCCAGCTCACCGGGACAGTCTGACGAGCAGTACTTC.

The rearrangement joins TRBV4-3 to TRBJ1-2, with D possibly TRBD1 on 6 matching bases. CDR1 LGHNA and CDR2 YSLEER come from the germline V gene. CDR3 size: 16 residues. The germline V and J ends were trimmed by 4 bases and 4 bases, with 19 bases remaining between them. The CDR3 bases are TGCGCCAGCAGCCCCAAGGACAGCTCGACTTTCTATGGCTACACCTTC. This translates into CASSPKDSSTFYGYTF.

At least ten counts were recorded for this clonotype. Here the CDR3 reads CAVVGGFGNQPQHF. CDR3 bases: TGTGCCGTCGTGGGGGGATTCGGCAATCAGCCCCAGCATTTT. This rearrangement joins TRBV6-6 to TRBJ1-5; weak D call: TRBD1 (5 bases). Germline CDR1 MNHNY, CDR2 SVGAGI (reference sequence). The CDR3 loop spans 14 amino acids. The ends were cut back, 11 bases at V and 2 bases at J, with 16 bases in the middle.

This clonotype has more than one count but fewer than ten. This chain links TRBV3-1 with TRBJ1-2, with D unresolved. The CDR3 has 16 amino acids. The V gene lost 0 bases and the J gene lost 4 bases, with 15 bases spanning the gap. From germline, CDR1 is LGHDT and CDR2 YNNKEL (reference sequence). The CDR3 sequence is CASSQDAELHLYGYTF. In nucleotides, the CDR3 is TGTGCCAGCAGCCAAGATGCCGAACTCCACCTCTATGGCTACACCTTC.

This chain uses TRBV12-3 or TRBV12-4 with TRBJ2-1, with 10 nucleotides matching TRBD2. The V gene end was trimmed by 3 bases and the J gene end by 6 bases; junction bases not matched to a gene: 5. The CDR3 totals 15 residues. The CDR3 DNA follows: TGTGCCAGCAGTTTTAGAGCGGGGGGGATCAATGAGCAGTTCTTC. It codes for CASSFRAGGINEQFF.

Many counts were recorded for this clonotype. This sequence joins TRBV12-3 or TRBV12-4 and TRBJ1-3; possibly TRBD1 for D (5 bases). V was pared by 7 bases and J by 1 base, with 11 bases between. This CDR3 is built from 14 residues. The chain's CDR3 is CASIKRGSGNTIYF. The CDR3 coding sequence is TGTGCCAGCATTAAGAGGGGTTCTGGAAACACCATATATTTT.

This clonotype was seen at least ten times. The V call is TRBV15, the J call TRBJ1-1, with D possibly TRBD1 on 5 matching bases. This CDR3 contains 15 residues. V lost 1 base to trimming and J lost 5 bases, with 14 bases between them. Germline V gives CDR1 LNHNV, CDR2 YYDKDF (reference sequence). The CDR3 region has the DNA TGTGCCACCAGCAGAGGGTCCGCGGGGGTTACTGAAGCTTTCTTT. It yields the protein CATSRGSAGVTEAFF. The whole variable domain, filled in from reference TRBV15 and TRBJ1-1, reads DAMVIQNPRYQVTQFGKPVTLSCSQTLNHNVMYWYQQKSSQAPKLLFHYYDKDFNNEADTPDNFQSRRPNTSFCFLDIRSPGLGDTAMYLCATSRGSAGVTEAFFGQGTRLTVV.

The V and J genes are TRBV5-4 and TRBJ1-1; no reliable D call. Trimming shortened V by 0 bases and J by 4 bases, and 7 bases separated the two germline ends. The CDR3 runs to 13 residues. CDR1 is SGHNT, CDR2 YYREEE, per germline (reference sequence). The chain's CDR3 is CASSLGVATEAFF. CDR3 nucleotide sequence: TGTGCCAGCAGCTTGGGGGTAGCCACTGAAGCTTTCTTT.

This clonotype has at least ten counts. This chain links TRBV18 with TRBJ1-4; the match to TRBD1 covers 7 bases. Unmatched junction bases numbered 3, after V lost 3 bases and J lost 5 bases. The CDR3 loop spans 14 amino acids. The germline CDR1 and CDR2 sequences are KGHSH and LQKENI. CDR3 bases: TGTGCCAGCTCACCCGGGACAGAAAATGAAAAACTGTTTTTT. Translating it yields CASSPGTENEKLFF.

This clonotype was recorded a few times. V and J are TRBV9 and TRBJ2-3; 7 bases map to TRBD2. Germline loops: CDR1 SGDLS, CDR2 YYNGEE. There are 16 residues in the CDR3. After removal of 3 bases from V and 7 bases from J, the junction contained 14 bases not matched to a gene. The CDR3 nucleotides are TGTGCCAGCAGCGCCTACAACGGACTAGTTCCGAATACGCAGTATTTT. Translation: CASSAYNGLVPNTQYF.

About this clonotype: Possible read error: a much larger clone is one base away. The chain is built from TRBV6-5 and TRBJ1-4; no firm D call. The CDR3 sequence is 14 residues long. The V end was cut by 9 bases, the J end by 8 bases, with 19 bases between. Germline values: CDR1 MNHEY, CDR2 SVGAGI. In DNA form, the CDR3 reads TGTGCCAGAAGAACGGACGCCGGGGAGGAAAAACTGTTTTTT. It specifies CARRTDAGEEKLFF.

Details on this clonotype: A single base separates this from a much larger clone, so it may be a read error. Because the CDR3 is missing its conserved closing phenylalanine or tryptophan, this is likely a read error. V gene TRBV6-5 combines with J gene TRBJ1-1; the D gene is possibly TRBD1 (5 bases). Trimming shortened V by 2 bases and J by 5 bases, and 12 bases separated the two germline ends. The CDR3 loop spans 14 amino acids. Germline V gene data show CDR1 as MNHEY and CDR2 as SVGAGI. CDR3 sequence reads: CASSYGGSRTEAFL. The CDR3 region has the DNA TGTGCCAGCAGTTACGGGGGGAGTCGTACTGAAGCTTTCTTA.

At least ten counts were recorded for this clonotype. V and J are TRBV5-5 and TRBJ2-1; D possibly corresponds to TRBD2 (6 bases). Trimming took off 1 base at V and 3 bases at J, with 14 bases between the two ends. CDR3 length: 16 amino acids. Germline V lookup: CDR1 SGHKS, CDR2 YYEKEE (reference sequence). The CDR3 nucleotides are TGTGCCAGCAGCTTGTTTCGGGGGATCTTCTACAATGAGCAGTTCTTC. It yields the protein CASSLFRGIFYNEQFF. Filled out from reference TRBV5-5 and TRBJ2-1, the complete variable domain reads DAGVTQSPTHLIKTRGQQVTLRCSPISGHKSVSWYQQVLGQGPQFIFQYYEKEERGRGNFPDRFSARQFPNYSSELNVNALLLGDSALYLCASSLFRGIFYNEQFFGPGTRLTVL.

This clonotype has just a few counts. The V gene is TRBV7-9, the J gene TRBJ2-5; 12 nucleotides align to TRBD1. The CDR3 has 16 amino acids. Looked up from germline, CDR1 is SEHNR and CDR2 is FQNEAQ (reference sequence). After removal of 5 bases from V and 5 bases from J, the junction contained 9 bases not matched to a gene. Here the CDR3 DNA reads TGTGCCAGCAGCCTTGGGACAGGGGGCGCGTCGGAGACCCAGTACTTC. Translating it yields CASSLGTGGASETQYF.

This clonotype was observed at least ten times. The chain couples TRBV4-2 to TRBJ1-3; D gene ambiguous. The CDR3 is made up of 15 amino acids. Germline CDR1 and CDR2: LGHNA and YNFKEQ. The V and J ends lost 0 bases and 1 base respectively, with 7 bases between them. CDR3 sequence: CASSQEKQSGNTIYF. CDR3 bases: TGTGCCAGCAGCCAAGAGAAACAGTCTGGAAACACCATATATTTT.

The chain couples TRBV12-3 or TRBV12-4 to TRBJ2-1, with D tentatively TRBD1 (6 bases). The V end was cut by 5 bases, the J end by 0 bases, with 14 bases between. CDR3 length equals 16 residues. The CDR3: CASSGTGFSSYNEQFF. The CDR3 region has the DNA TGTGCCAGCAGTGGAACAGGGTTTAGCTCCTACAATGAGCAGTTCTTC.

This clonotype has ten or more counts. The chain links TRBV6-2 or TRBV6-3 to TRBJ2-5; 12 nucleotides align to TRBD1. The V gene's germline CDR1 is MNHEY and CDR2 SVGEGT. The CDR3 has 16 residues. Trimming cost V 7 bases and J 3 bases; bases outside gene matches: 9. CDR3 DNA: TGTGCCAGCAAACCGGGACAGGGGGCCCTAAAAGAGACCCAGTACTTC. This encodes CASKPGQGALKETQYF.

In its sample, this clonotype was seen a few times. The chain employs TRBV27 and TRBJ2-7; a possible D gene is TRBD2 (6 bases). V shed 0 bases and J shed 4 bases, with 7 bases lying between them. The CDR3 spans 13 residues. Germline CDR1 MNHEY, CDR2 SMNVEV (reference sequence). CDR3: CASSLSAGYEQYF. CDR3 DNA sequence: TGTGCCAGCAGTTTATCGGCGGGGTACGAGCAGTACTTC.

This clonotype was counted at least ten times. This chain's CDR3 is CASSPRTGNGADTQYF. The DNA for the CDR3 is TGTGCCAGCAGCCCCCGGACAGGGAATGGGGCAGATACGCAGTATTTT. The chain links TRBV9 to TRBJ2-3; 8 bases are shared with TRBD1. CDR3 size: 16 residues. J was trimmed by 4 bases and V by 4 bases; bases with no gene match: 11. Germline V gene sequence: CDR1 SGDLS, CDR2 YYNGEE. The whole variable domain, remainder taken from reference TRBV9 and TRBJ2-3, is DSGVTQTPKHLITATGQRVTLRCSPRSGDLSVYWYQQSLDQGLQFLIQYYNGEERAKGNILERFSAQQFPDLHSELNLSSLELGDSALYFCASSPRTGNGADTQYFGPGTRLTVL.

This clonotype was seen many times. The CDR3 reads CASRGTGANVLTF. CDR3 DNA sequence: TGTGCCAGCAGGGGTACTGGGGCCAACGTCCTGACTTTC. The chain links TRBV6-5 to TRBJ2-6, with no clear D. Trimming took 6 bases from V and 2 from J, leaving 5 bases between them. Looked up from germline, CDR1 is MNHEY and CDR2 is SVGAGI. The CDR3 extends over 13 amino acids.

This clonotype was picked up many times. This chain links TRBV6-1 with TRBJ1-1; 8 bases match TRBD1. V lost 6 bases, J lost 3 bases, and 3 bases stayed unmatched. The V gene's germline CDR1 is MNHNS and CDR2 SASEGT. This CDR3 contains 13 residues. CDR3 amino acids: CASRDRGDTEAFF. The CDR3 DNA reads TGTGCCAGCAGAGACAGGGGAGACACTGAAGCTTTCTTT.

The V and J genes are TRBV5-1 and TRBJ1-1, with D unclear. This CDR3 has 14 residues. Germline-derived CDR1 and CDR2 are SGHRS and YFSETQ. V was cut by 2 bases and J by 0 bases, with 8 bases left in between. CDR3 sequence (DNA): TGCGCCAGCAGCTTCGCAGTAATGAACACTGAAGCTTTCTTT. Translated, it gives CASSFAVMNTEAFF.

In this sample, this clonotype turned up a few times. The chain combines TRBV6-5 with TRBJ1-6; D is unresolved. Germline V gives CDR1 MNHEY, CDR2 SVGAGI. CDR3 length equals 16 residues. Deletions cut 0 bases from V and 7 bases from J, with 13 bases between. DNA of the CDR3: TGTGCCAGCAGTTACTCGAGGCCCCCGCCGAATTCACCCCTCCACTTT. Translation: CASSYSRPPPNSPLHF.

This clonotype came up many times. The J gene is TRBJ1-1, the V gene TRBV29-1; TRBD1 is a possible D gene (5 bases). Trimming pared 3 bases from V and 5 bases from J, leaving 13 bases between. The CDR3 extends over 13 amino acids. Germline V gene sequence: CDR1 SQVTM, CDR2 ANQGSEA. The CDR3 DNA reads as TGCAGCGTTGAGCGGGGACCGGAGACTGAAGCTTTCTTT. Its translation is CSVERGPETEAFF.